This T cell receptor beta chain stems from a study of blood T cell repertoires in COVID-19. Authors' processing steps: Counts of nucleated cells, estimated from reference gene primer amplification, were obtained. Using immunoSEQ multiplex PCR, the repertoire was profiled, and TCRdb retains in-frame clones only, with some absent. D and trimming come from the DNA, and the V and J calls and clone size come from that table. In the table there are a few hundred thousand clones, over 80% of which are singletons. Germline assignment: CDR1 SGHRS and CDR2 YFSETQ. Losses at the gene ends were 0 bases for V and 4 bases for J; bases not matched to a gene: 9. This CDR3 spans 17 amino acids. Adults between about 18 and 89 years of age took part from 24 US areas.

This clonotype was obtained from a woman in her forties or fifties who had recovered from COVID-19. Sequencing used PBMCs or T cells enriched from blood (not recorded which). V is TRBV5-1 and J is TRBJ2-5; TRBD1 agrees at 10 bases. CDR3 bases: TGCGCCAGCAGCTTGGTTTCGACAGGGGGCGAGGGAGAGACCCAGTACTTC. It yields the protein CASSLVSTGGEGETQYF.